This T cell receptor beta chain was recorded in a study of T cell repertoires in cytomegalovirus infection. Study-wide context: From public TCR beta signatures came an indication of both CMV infection and matching HLA type.

TCRdb independently ran MiXCR on the reads; one entry per CDR3 protein. The sample has around 530,000 distinct CDR3 sequences, more than 20% seen once. Trimming took 0 bases from V and 0 from J; bases not matched to a gene: 8. The CDR3 is 17 residues long. CDR1 and CDR2 from the germline V gene are SGHVS and FNYEAQ. This clonotype was seen ten or more times. As yet, its antigen is unknown. Findings and caveats of the study: HLA-C-restricted TCR beta clonotypes specific for CMV led the ex vivo response. Summed frequency of public TCR beta families distinguished CMV carriers with the relevant HLA.

This receptor was taken from a human donor in good health (CMV status not recorded). Some clones in this sample may be carry-over from other donors' samples. The chain has TRBV7-6 and TRBJ2-7, with 7 bases identical to TRBD2. The sample was PBMCs. This CDR3 reads CASSLAGGAGNSYEQYF. CDR3 nucleotide sequence: TGTGCCAGCAGCTTAGCGGGCGGAGCGGGAAACTCCTACGAGCAGTACTTC.